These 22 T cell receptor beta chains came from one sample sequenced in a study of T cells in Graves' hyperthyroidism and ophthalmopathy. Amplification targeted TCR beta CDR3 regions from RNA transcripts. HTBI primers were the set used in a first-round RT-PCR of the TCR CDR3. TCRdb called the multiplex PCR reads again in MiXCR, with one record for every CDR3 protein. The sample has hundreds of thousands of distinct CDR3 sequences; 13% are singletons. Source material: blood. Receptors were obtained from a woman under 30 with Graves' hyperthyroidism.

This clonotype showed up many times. Written as DNA, the CDR3 is TGTGCCAGCAGCCCAAACAGAAATTCACCCCTCCACTTT. Protein: CASSPNRNSPLHF. The chain couples TRBV11-2 to TRBJ1-6; no clear D gene. CDR1 is SGHAT and CDR2 is FQNNGV in the germline V gene. The CDR3 covers 13 residues. Trimming pared 5 bases from V and 7 bases from J, leaving 9 bases between.

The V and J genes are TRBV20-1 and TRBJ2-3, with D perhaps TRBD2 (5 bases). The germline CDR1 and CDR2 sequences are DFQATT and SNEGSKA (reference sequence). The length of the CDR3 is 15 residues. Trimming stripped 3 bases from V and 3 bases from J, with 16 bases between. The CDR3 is CSASERVGRTDTQYF. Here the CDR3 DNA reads TGCAGTGCTAGTGAGAGGGTAGGAAGGACAGATACGCAGTATTTT.

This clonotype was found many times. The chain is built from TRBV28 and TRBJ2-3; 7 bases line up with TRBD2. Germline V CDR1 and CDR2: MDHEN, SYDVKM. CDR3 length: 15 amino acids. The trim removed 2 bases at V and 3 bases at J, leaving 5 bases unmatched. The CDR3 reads CASSLRRERTDTQYF. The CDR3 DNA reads TGTGCCAGCAGTTTAAGGCGGGAGCGTACAGATACGCAGTATTTT.

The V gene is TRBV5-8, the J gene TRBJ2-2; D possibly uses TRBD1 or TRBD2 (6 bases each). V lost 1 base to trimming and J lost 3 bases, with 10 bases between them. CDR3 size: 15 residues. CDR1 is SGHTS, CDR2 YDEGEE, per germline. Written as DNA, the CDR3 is TGTGCCAGCAGCTTGTGGGGGGCGGACACCGGGGAGCTGTTTTTT. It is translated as CASSLWGADTGELFF.

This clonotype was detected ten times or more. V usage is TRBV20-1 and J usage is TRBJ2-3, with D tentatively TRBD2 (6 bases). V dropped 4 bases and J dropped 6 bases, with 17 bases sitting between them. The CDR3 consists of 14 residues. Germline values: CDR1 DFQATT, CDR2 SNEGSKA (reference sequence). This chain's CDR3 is CSAKGTGRRDTQYF. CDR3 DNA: TGCAGTGCTAAGGGGACGGGGAGGAGGGATACGCAGTATTTT.

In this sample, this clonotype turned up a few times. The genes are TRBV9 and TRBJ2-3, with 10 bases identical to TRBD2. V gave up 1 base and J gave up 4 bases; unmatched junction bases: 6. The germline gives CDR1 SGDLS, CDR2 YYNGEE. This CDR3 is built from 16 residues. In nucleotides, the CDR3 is TGTGCCAGCAGCGTATTTGCTAGCGGGGGCCCAGATACGCAGTATTTT. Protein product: CASSVFASGGPDTQYF.

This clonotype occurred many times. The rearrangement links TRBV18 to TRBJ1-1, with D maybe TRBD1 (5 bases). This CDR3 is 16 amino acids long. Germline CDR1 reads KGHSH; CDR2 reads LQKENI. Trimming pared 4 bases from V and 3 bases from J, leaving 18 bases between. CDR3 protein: CASSLLVREGHTEAFF. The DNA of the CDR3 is TGTGCCAGCTCACTGTTGGTACGGGAGGGACACACTGAAGCTTTCTTT.

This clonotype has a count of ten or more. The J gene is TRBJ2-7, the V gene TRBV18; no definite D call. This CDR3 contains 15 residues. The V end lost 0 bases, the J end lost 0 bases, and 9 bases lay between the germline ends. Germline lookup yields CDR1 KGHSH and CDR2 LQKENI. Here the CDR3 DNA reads TGTGCCAGCTCACCACCAAGTCTGGCCTCCTACGAGCAGTACTTC. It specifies CASSPPSLASYEQYF.

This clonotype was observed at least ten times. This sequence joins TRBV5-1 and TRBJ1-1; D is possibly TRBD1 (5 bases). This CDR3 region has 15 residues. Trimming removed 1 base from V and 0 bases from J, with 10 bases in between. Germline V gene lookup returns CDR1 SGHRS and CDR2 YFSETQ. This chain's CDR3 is CASSLSRQLNTEAFF. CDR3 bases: TGCGCCAGCAGCTTGTCCCGACAGCTGAACACTGAAGCTTTCTTT.

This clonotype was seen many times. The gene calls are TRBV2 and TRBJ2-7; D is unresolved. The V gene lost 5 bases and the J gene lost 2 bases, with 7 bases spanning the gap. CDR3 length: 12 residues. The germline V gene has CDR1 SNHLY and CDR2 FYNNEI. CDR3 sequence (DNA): TGTGCCAGCAGTCAGGAACCCTACGAGCAGTACTTC. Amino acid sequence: CASSQEPYEQYF.

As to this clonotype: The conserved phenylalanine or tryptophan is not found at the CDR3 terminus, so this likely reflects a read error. CDR3 sequence: CASSSPKSVNTEAFL. The CDR3 DNA follows: TGTGCCAGCAGCTCCCCTAAAAGCGTGAACACTGAAGCTTTCCTT. The chain uses TRBV7-9 and TRBJ1-1; D is ambiguous. This CDR3 spans 15 amino acids. Trimming left V 4 bases short and J 0 bases short, with 12 bases between. Germline V gene data show CDR1 as SEHNR and CDR2 as FQNEAQ (reference sequence).

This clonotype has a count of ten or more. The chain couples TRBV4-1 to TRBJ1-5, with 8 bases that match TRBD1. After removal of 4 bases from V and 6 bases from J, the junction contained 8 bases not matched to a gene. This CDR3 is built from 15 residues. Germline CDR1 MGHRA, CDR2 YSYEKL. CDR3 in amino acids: CASSRTGGLGQPQHF. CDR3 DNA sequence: TGCGCCAGCAGCCGTACAGGGGGATTGGGTCAGCCCCAGCATTTT.

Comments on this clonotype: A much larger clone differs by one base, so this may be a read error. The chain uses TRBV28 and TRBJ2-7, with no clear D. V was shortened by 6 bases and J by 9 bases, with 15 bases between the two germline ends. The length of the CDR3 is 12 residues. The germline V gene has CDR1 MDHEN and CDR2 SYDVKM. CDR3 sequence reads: CASRSVGLGQYF. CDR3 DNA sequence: TGTGCCAGCAGATCGGTCGGGCTCGGGCAGTACTTC.

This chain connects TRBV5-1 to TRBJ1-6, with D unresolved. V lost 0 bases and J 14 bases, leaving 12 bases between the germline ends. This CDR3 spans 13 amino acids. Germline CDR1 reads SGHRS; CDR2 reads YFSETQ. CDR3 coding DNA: TGCGCCAGCAGCTTGGATGACTCCGCGGCCCTCCACTTT. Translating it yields CASSLDDSAALHF.

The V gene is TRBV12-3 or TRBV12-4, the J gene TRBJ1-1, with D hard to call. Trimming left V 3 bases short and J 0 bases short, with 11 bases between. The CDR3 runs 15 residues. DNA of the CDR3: TGTGCCAGCAGTTTCGGGCTTGTCATGAACACTGAAGCTTTCTTT. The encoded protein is CASSFGLVMNTEAFF.

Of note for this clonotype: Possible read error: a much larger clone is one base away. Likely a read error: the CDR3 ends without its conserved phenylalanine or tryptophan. The CDR3 coding sequence is TGTGCCAGCAGTTTATTTGGGGTTGAAGCTTTCCTT. The encoded protein is CASSLFGVEAFL. The rearrangement links TRBV28 to TRBJ1-1; D call uncertain. Trimming stripped 1 base from V and 7 bases from J, with 7 bases between. CDR3 length: 12 amino acids. Germline V CDR1 and CDR2: MDHEN, SYDVKM.

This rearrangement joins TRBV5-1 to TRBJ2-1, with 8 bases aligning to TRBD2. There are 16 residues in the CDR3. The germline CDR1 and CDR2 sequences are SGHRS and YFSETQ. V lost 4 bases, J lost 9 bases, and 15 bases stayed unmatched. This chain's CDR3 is CASSPLNGGEESEQFF. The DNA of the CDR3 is TGCGCCAGCAGCCCTCTTAACGGGGGGGAGGAAAGTGAGCAGTTCTTC. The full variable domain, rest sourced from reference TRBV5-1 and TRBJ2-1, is KAGVTQTPRYLIKTRGQQVTLSCSPISGHRSVSWYQQTPGQGLQFLFEYFSETQRNKGNFPGRFSGRQFSNSRSEMNVSTLELGDSALYLCASSPLNGGEESEQFFGPGTRLTVL.

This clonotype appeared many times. The CDR3 region is CASSLDGRDTEAFF. In DNA, the CDR3 is TGTGCCAGCAGCTTAGATGGAAGGGACACTGAAGCTTTCTTT. The chain couples TRBV7-2 to TRBJ1-1; D remains unclear. V lost 1 base to trimming and J lost 3 bases, with 9 bases between them. Germline CDR1 and CDR2: SGHTA and FQGNSA. CDR3 size: 14 residues.

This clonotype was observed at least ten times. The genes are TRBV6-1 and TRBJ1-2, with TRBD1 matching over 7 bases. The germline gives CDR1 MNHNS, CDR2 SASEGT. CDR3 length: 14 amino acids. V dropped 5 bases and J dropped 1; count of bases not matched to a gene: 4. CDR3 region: CASSRGQFNYGYTF. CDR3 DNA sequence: TGTGCCAGCAGTAGGGGACAGTTTAACTATGGCTACACCTTC.

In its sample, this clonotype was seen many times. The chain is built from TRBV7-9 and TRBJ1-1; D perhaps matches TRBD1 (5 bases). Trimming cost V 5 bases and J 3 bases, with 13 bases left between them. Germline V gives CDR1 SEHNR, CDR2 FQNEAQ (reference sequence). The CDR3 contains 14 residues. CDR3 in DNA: TGTGCCAGCAGCCCCGGCTGGGGGGACACTGAAGCTTTCTTT. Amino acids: CASSPGWGDTEAFF.

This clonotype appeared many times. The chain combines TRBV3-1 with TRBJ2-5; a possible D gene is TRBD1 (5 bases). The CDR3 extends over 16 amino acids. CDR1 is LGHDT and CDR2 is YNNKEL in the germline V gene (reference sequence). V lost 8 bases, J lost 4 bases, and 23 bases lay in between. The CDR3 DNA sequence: TGTGCCAGCGCCCCTTGGGGCGGCTTCAATCCAGAGACCCAGTACTTC. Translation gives CASAPWGGFNPETQYF.

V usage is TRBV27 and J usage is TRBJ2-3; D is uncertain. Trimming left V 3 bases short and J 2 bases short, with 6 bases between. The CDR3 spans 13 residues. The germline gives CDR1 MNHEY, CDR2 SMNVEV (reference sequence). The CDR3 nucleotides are TGTGCCAGCAGTTTTGTCCCCACAGATACGCAGTATTTT. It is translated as CASSFVPTDTQYF.